What follows describes a single T cell receptor beta chain. The antigen is not known. This table comes from immunoSEQ multiplex PCR, and its TCRdb copy is limited to in-frame clones, with some not included. Of about 30,000 clones listed, 65% are singletons. Trimming pared 0 bases from V and 2 bases from J, leaving 13 bases between. The CDR3 spans 16 residues. The germline V gene encodes CDR1 SGHRS and CDR2 YFSETQ. The sample comes from a study of vaccination effects on CD4 cells after COVID-19. The overall study: CD4+ T cells specific for antigen were expanded with viral peptide pools by the ViraFEST assay before sequencing. General study points: Marked clonal contraction of both clone types appeared late after vaccination.

When more than 9 days of culture had elapsed, CD4+ T cells were isolated. The receptor comes from a human donor who received a COVID-19 vaccine. The chain employs TRBV5-1 and TRBJ2-3, with D tentatively TRBD1 or TRBD2 (6 bases each). Here the sequenced sample was CD4+ T cells from PBMCs cultured without peptide, taken before COVID-19 vaccination. DNA of the CDR3: TGCGCCAGCAGCTTGGCCGGGGGCGGACACACAGATACGCAGTATTTT. Translated: CASSLAGGGHTDTQYF.